The following is a T cell receptor beta chain sequence with its context. Its antigen remains undetermined. Base qualities are not provided; no much larger clone lies one nucleotide away. This sample stems from a study of shared clonotypes between healthy human individuals (dated by TCRdb to the early 2020s). Background on the whole study: The cohort included a few men and a couple of women between 18 and 49 years of age. For each donor, three plates each were used for CD4 naive and CD4 memory, two plates were used for CD8 naive, and one plate was used for CD8 memory. Each donor's leukapheresis produced roughly between about 0.85 and 10 billion PBMCs. To estimate repertoire size and how much clonotype sharing occurs between individuals, the study deeply sequenced the blood TCR repertoires of about five healthy adults. To increase sequencing depth and limit assay-specific biases, TCR repertoire library preparation and sequencing were carried out by different laboratories using diverse techniques. Study-wide conclusions, independent of this receptor: Pairwise subsampling led to the expectation that sequencing depth would affect the degree of clonotype sharing among donors. Sharing across a few donors was observed for roughly 5.4% of naive CD4, over 3% of naive CD8, 2.3% of memory CD4, and around 0.44% of memory CD8 clonotypes. Naive subsets generally had larger estimated clonotype richness than memory subsets. Clonotypes shared by all four sorted-subset donors showed higher generation probabilities than non-shared clonotypes. Rarefaction of sorted-subset datasets indicated incomplete sequencing despite the large sequencing depth. Sampling was restricted to blood, and TCR repertoires in tissue are likely to differ from TCR repertoires in blood. Because the study included only a small number of donors, the genetic and exposure-history diversity represented was limited.

Using the deep immunoSEQ assay, multiplex PCR amplified TCR CDR3 regions from genomic DNA. Genomic DNA extracted from each cell subset was distributed evenly over all wells of several immunoSEQ 96-well plates, and each plate served as one replicate. For sorted subsets, each replicate PCR was loaded with approximately 200 ng genomic DNA, equivalent to some 31,000 T cell genomes. The purified libraries were quantified using a Qubit 3.0 fluorometer, sized with a Bioanalyzer 2100, and then quantified again using the KAPA Library Quantification kit. A separate single-read 150-cycle Illumina NextSeq 550 flow cell was used to sequence each immunoSEQ 96-well plate. As for the original processing: The immunoSEQ output contained only junctional sequences without quality scores, so filtering could not match that applied to full-length reads. To assign V/J genes and CDR3, sequences were annotated using PyIR, a Python wrapper for IgBLAST v1.9, with IMGT germline references. Reads with weak V/J assignments (E-value above 1e-6), missing CDR3, stop codons, out-of-frame junctions, or ambiguous translated residues were removed. V3J clonotypes were defined as sequences sharing an identical inferred V gene, J gene, and CDR3 amino acid sequence. Percentage overlap between repertoires was calculated by dividing the number of shared unique clonotypes by the size of the smaller repertoire. Repertoire richness was assessed with RTK rarefaction, the Chao1 estimator, and Recon v2.1 estimates of unobserved clonotypes. OLGA was used to compute generation probabilities for all TCRbeta clonotypes that the gDNA method yielded from four donors. TCRdb limited this immuneACCESS table to in-frame rearrangements with V and J called. A share of clones is missing; checked studies link under half to unresolved V genes, and the rest is unexplained. Clonal size and the V and J genes are those of that table, whereas D and trimming came from the DNA. This sample lists some 1 million clones; 75% were detected once. Of the sample, approximately 1.5% falls within the top ten clones.

The donors were healthy, HIV-negative adults with no recently reported acute infections or vaccinations. Only Caucasian adults living in Nashville, Tennessee, USA were represented among the donors. CD4+ T cells were enriched by magnetic negative selection; naive cells were then positively selected on CD45RA, and the negative fraction formed the memory subset. After blood collection by leukapheresis, PBMCs were isolated using Ficoll-Histopaque density gradient centrifugation and then cryopreserved in the vapor phase of liquid nitrogen. Purity and quantity of every magnetically sorted T cell population were checked by analytical flow cytometry. From each sorted fraction, genomic DNA was isolated and quantified by UV absorbance on a Nanodrop 2000c. Trimming removed 1 base from V and 4 bases from J; the gene matches leave 8 bases unexplained. According to the germline V gene, CDR1 reads SGHVS and CDR2 reads FQNEAQ. Including the terminal cysteine and phenylalanine, the CDR3 comprises 16 residues. The sequence is cut down to CDR3 DNA, 48 bases in frame from base 1.

This sequence uses TRBV7-8 and TRBJ2-3, with 7 junctional bases fitting TRBD2. Sequences were obtained from memory CD4+ T cells sorted from blood. The sample's cell subset or site label is to be understood as: CD45RA-negative fraction. This TCR was recovered from a man younger than 35 in good health. The sequence in DNA is TGTGCCAGCAGCTTAGTTGGGAGGGGAGTTGCAGATACGCAGTATTTT. It codes for CASSLVGRGVADTQYF.